This T cell receptor beta chain was sequenced during a study of beta chain features in type 1 diabetes. In the study overall: Healthy donors and patients showed comparable age, gender and cell yields. Regarding the study as a whole: All four CD4+ subsets from Type 1 diabetes patients carried moderately but significantly shorter TCRB CDR3s. Patients showed naive, central memory and Treg TCRB repertoires that appeared more similar than those of healthy donors.

CDR1 SGHTA and CDR2 FQGNSA come from the germline V gene. The CDR3 length is 16 residues. J gave up 0 bases and V 4 bases, and 7 bases lay outside the gene matches. CD45RO/CCR7/CD25/CD127/CD95/CD27 sorting isolated CD4+ naive, central memory, regulatory and stem cell-like memory cells. Each sorted population was over 95% pure. As regards this clone: The antigen remains unidentified.

Expressed TCRB transcripts were sequenced because the entire RNA isolate underwent reverse transcription. TCRdb keeps only in-frame clones here, not all; method: immunoSEQ multiplex PCR. The table includes about 230,000 clones, around 16% detected once. What was sequenced was naive CD4+ T cells from blood. This chain links TRBV7-2 with TRBJ2-7; 9 bases fit TRBD2. The receptor's source is a young man with type 1 diabetes. The CDR3 here is CASSSVGGGASYEQYF. CDR3 sequence (DNA): TGTGCCAGCAGCTCAGTCGGCGGGGGGGCCTCCTACGAGCAGTACTTC.